This T cell receptor (beta chain) was documented in a study of PD-1 blockade in classical Hodgkin lymphoma. The time point here: cycle 4 day 1 (C4D1), after more than five weeks of nivolumab. Relapses following autologous stem cell transplantation were seen in all patients, with brentuximab vedotin exposure varying. Under best response, outcomes were complete response, partial response or progressive disease. V was clipped by 0 bases and J by 0 bases, with 10 bases between them. Germline lookup yields CDR1 LGHNT and CDR2 FRNRAP. The CDR3 runs 16 residues. TCRdb's table, derived via immunoSEQ multiplex PCR, lists solely in-frame clones and lacks some. This table has 25,000 to 40,000 clones, 81% appearing once.

Sequences were derived from peripheral blood mononuclear cells (PBMCs), sampled before the fourth cycle of nivolumab. The chain recombines TRBV12-5 with TRBJ2-3; D may correspond to TRBD1 or TRBD2 (5 bases each). The source is a human donor with classical Hodgkin lymphoma. CDR3 in DNA: TGTGCTAGTGGTTTGGTACCCGGGGCTAGCACAGATACGCAGTATTTT. Translating gives CASGLVPGASTDTQYF.